Listed below are T cell receptor beta chains from one sample, sequenced in a study of shared clonotypes between healthy human individuals. Here immunoSEQ multiplex PCR was the method, and the copy in TCRdb shows in-frame clones only, minus some. Among some 2,100,000 clones listed, more than 85% were seen once. Sequencing used naive CD8+ T cells from PBMCs. These receptors all come from a man between 18 and 29 years old in good health. Some clones in this sample may be carry-over from other donors' samples. Each CDR3 is given with its conserved first and last residue. The D gene is left open where the match is weak. The size of a clone is reported for some rows only, either as once, few or many, or as a class for expanded clones.

TRBD2,TRBV4-1,TRBJ2-1,.,CASSQVLREGSYNEQFF,TGCGCCAGCAGCCAAGTTCTGCGGGAGGGGTCCTACAATGAGCAGTTCTTC
TRBD1,TRBV6-1,TRBJ1-5,.,CASRPSGTVDQPQHF,TGTGCCAGCAGGCCCTCAGGGACAGTAGATCAGCCCCAGCATTTT
TRBD2,TRBV5-6,TRBJ2-7,once,CASSFGLAGGQYF,TGTGCCAGCAGCTTCGGACTAGCGGGAGGGCAGTACTTC
.,TRBV5-1,TRBJ2-7,.,CASSGGAYEQYF,TGCGCCAGCAGCGGCGGGGCTTACGAGCAGTACTTC
.,TRBV10-3,TRBJ2-2,.,CAISGYSGELFF,TGTGCCATCAGTGGTTATTCGGGGGAGCTGTTTTTT
.,TRBV6-1,TRBJ2-1,.,CASSEAAGRSYNEQFF,TGTGCCAGCAGTGAAGCTGCGGGAAGGTCCTACAATGAGCAGTTCTTC
.,TRBV2,TRBJ2-7,.,CASGRYEQYF,TGTGCCAGCGGGAGGTACGAGCAGTACTTC
TRBD1,TRBV12-5,TRBJ1-2,.,CASGLASGTGFNYGYTF,TGTGCTAGTGGTTTGGCCTCGGGGACAGGGTTTAACTATGGCTACACCTTC
.,TRBV28,TRBJ1-5,.,CASTLPGADSNQPQHF,TGTGCCAGCACCTTACCCGGGGCCGATAGCAATCAGCCCCAGCATTTT
.,TRBV9,TRBJ1-1,.,CASSVGTERGTEAFF,TGTGCCAGCAGCGTAGGCACCGAGAGAGGGACTGAAGCTTTCTTT
.,TRBV7-9,TRBJ2-1,.,CASSWTSESSYNEQFF,TGTGCCAGCAGTTGGACCAGCGAGAGTTCCTACAATGAGCAGTTCTTC
TRBD1,TRBV10-3,TRBJ1-1,few,CAISTGGAWNEAFF,TGTGCCATCAGTACAGGGGGCGCCTGGAACGAAGCTTTCTTT
.,TRBV4-3,TRBJ1-4,.,CASSYGGGTNEKLFF,TGCGCCAGCAGCTACGGCGGGGGCACTAATGAAAAACTGTTTTTT
.,TRBV19,TRBJ2-7,.,CASSMGSLYEQYF,TGTGCCAGTAGTATGGGCAGCCTCTACGAGCAGTACTTC
TRBD2,TRBV4-1,TRBJ2-1,.,CASSQEGTRVYNEQFF,TGCGCCAGCAGCCAAGAGGGGACTAGAGTCTACAATGAGCAGTTCTTC
.,TRBV27,TRBJ2-7,.,CASSGWGYEQYF,TGTGCCAGCAGCGGTTGGGGCTACGAGCAGTACTTC
TRBD2,TRBV7-2,TRBJ2-7,.,CASSSHFGLVHEQYF,TGTGCCAGCAGCTCACACTTCGGACTAGTTCACGAGCAGTACTTC
TRBD1,TRBV19,TRBJ2-1,once,CASSSAPGQYNEQFF,TGTGCCAGTAGTTCAGCCCCGGGACAGTACAATGAGCAGTTCTTC
.,TRBV7-9,TRBJ2-1,.,CASSLVLGNNEQFF,TGTGCCAGCAGCTTGGTGTTAGGGAACAATGAGCAGTTCTTC
TRBD1,TRBV27,TRBJ1-5,.,CASSLSTGIGNQPQHF,TGTGCCAGCAGTCTTTCGACAGGGATCGGCAATCAGCCCCAGCATTTT
.,TRBV19,TRBJ1-5,once,CASTRGARQPQHF,TGTGCCAGTACCCGCGGGGCCCGGCAGCCCCAGCATTTT
TRBD1,TRBV27,TRBJ2-1,.,CASSPGTEAYNEQFF,TGTGCCAGCAGCCCCGGGACAGAGGCCTACAATGAGCAGTTCTTC
TRBD1,TRBV19,TRBJ1-2,once,CASLGGDREKSTGYGYTF,TGTGCCAGTCTCGGGGGGGACAGGGAGAAGTCTACGGGCTATGGCTACACCTTC
.,TRBV30,TRBJ1-3,.,CAWSLGTLGNTIYF,TGTGCCTGGAGTCTAGGTACACTCGGAAACACCATATATTTT
.,TRBV19,TRBJ1-5,.,CASSLGTMDQPQHF,TGTGCCAGTAGTTTAGGGACAATGGATCAGCCCCAGCATTTT
.,TRBV10-3,TRBJ1-2,.,CAISESRANYGYTF,TGTGCCATCAGTGAGTCACGGGCTAACTATGGCTACACCTTC
.,TRBV9,TRBJ1-1,.,CASSASQVLNTEAFF,TGTGCCAGCAGCGCGAGTCAGGTTCTGAACACTGAAGCTTTCTTT
.,TRBV28,TRBJ1-4,once,CASRRETALNEKLFF,TGTGCCAGCCGCCGGGAGACAGCTCTAAATGAAAAACTGTTTTTT
TRBD1,TRBV29-1,TRBJ1-2,.,CSVDTTGVTYGYTF,TGCAGCGTTGATACGACAGGGGTGACCTATGGCTACACCTTC
.,TRBV19,TRBJ1-2,once,CASRGVFLQYGYTF,TGTGCCAGTCGGGGGGTCTTTCTTCAATATGGCTACACCTTC
TRBD2,TRBV25-1,TRBJ2-7,.,CASSLSGRGTEQYF,TGTGCCAGCAGTCTTAGCGGGAGGGGTACCGAGCAGTACTTC
TRBD2,TRBV10-3,TRBJ2-7,.,CAISEWGGSEQYF,TGTGCCATCAGTGAGTGGGGAGGGTCCGAGCAGTACTTC
.,TRBV28,TRBJ1-1,once,CAIAGRRGREAFF,TGTGCCATTGCGGGACGTCGGGGCCGGGAAGCTTTCTTT
TRBD2,TRBV30,TRBJ2-7,.,CAWSPPRGRAVRYEQYF,TGTGCCTGGAGTCCGCCCCGCGGGAGGGCCGTCCGCTACGAGCAGTACTTC
.,TRBV7-9,TRBJ1-4,.,CASSRGEKLFF,TGTGCCAGCAGCCGAGGGGAAAAACTGTTTTTT
.,TRBV4-3,TRBJ1-1,.,CASSQDTGRGTEAFF,TGCGCCAGCAGCCAAGATACAGGGCGGGGTACTGAAGCTTTCTTT
.,TRBV5-8,TRBJ1-3,.,CASSLGGSGNTIYF,TGTGCCAGCAGCTTGGGCGGATCTGGAAACACCATATATTTT
.,TRBV15,TRBJ1-1,few,CATSRDRGNTEAFF,TGTGCCACCAGCAGAGACAGGGGGAACACTGAAGCTTTCTTT
TRBD2,TRBV27,TRBJ2-1,.,CASSLGRAGGVNEQFF,TGTGCCAGCAGTTTAGGTCGGGCGGGAGGAGTCAATGAGCAGTTCTTC
.,TRBV7-9,TRBJ1-5,once,CASSLGTLQSPVSNQPQHF,TGTGCCAGCAGCTTAGGGACCCTGCAGTCCCCAGTAAGCAATCAGCCCCAGCATTTT
.,TRBV21-1,TRBJ2-7,.,CASSPAGGDYEQYF,TGTGCCAGCAGCCCCGCCGGTGGGGACTACGAGCAGTACTTC
.,TRBV4-2,TRBJ2-7,.,CASSLSSGGPTSPYEQYF,TGTGCCAGCAGCCTCTCTTCAGGTGGACCCACCTCCCCCTACGAGCAGTACTTC
TRBD1,TRBV15,TRBJ2-1,.,CATSYPRGLDEQFF,TGTGCCACCAGCTACCCCAGGGGGCTCGATGAGCAGTTCTTC
.,TRBV5-4,TRBJ2-7,.,CASSLVVGSNEQYF,TGTGCCAGCAGCTTGGTGGTAGGCTCTAACGAGCAGTACTTC
TRBD2,TRBV5-6,TRBJ2-3,.,CASSFSGREKTDTQYF,TGTGCCAGCAGCTTTAGCGGGAGAGAGAAAACAGATACGCAGTATTTT
TRBD1,TRBV7-8,TRBJ2-1,.,CASSSRTGANEQFF,TGTGCCAGCAGTAGCCGGACAGGGGCCAATGAGCAGTTCTTC
TRBD1,TRBV4-2,TRBJ1-1,.,CASSQADRGQTEAFF,TGTGCCAGCAGCCAAGCCGACAGGGGGCAAACTGAAGCTTTCTTT
.,TRBV5-1,TRBJ1-1,.,CASSLEVATRNTEAFF,TGCGCCAGCAGCTTGGAAGTGGCCACCCGAAACACTGAAGCTTTCTTT
.,TRBV7-2,TRBJ1-1,.,CASSLAKGEGQMNTEAFF,TGTGCCAGCAGCTTAGCGAAGGGGGAGGGGCAGATGAACACTGAAGCTTTCTTT
.,TRBV6-6,TRBJ2-5,.,CASSAPPGETQYF,TGTGCCAGCAGTGCACCCCCGGGGGAGACCCAGTACTTC
TRBD1,TRBV4-3,TRBJ2-5,once,CASSQNPTGAGETQYF,TGCGCCAGCAGCCAAAACCCGACAGGGGCGGGGGAGACCCAGTACTTC
.,TRBV19,TRBJ1-5,.,CASSIDAADNQPQHF,TGTGCCAGTAGTATAGACGCGGCAGACAATCAGCCCCAGCATTTT
TRBD2,TRBV7-9,TRBJ2-7,.,CASSLASGRFYEQYF,TGTGCCAGCAGCTTAGCTAGCGGGAGGTTCTACGAGCAGTACTTC
.,TRBV4-1,TRBJ1-1,.,CASSRVGVQTTTEAFF,TGCGCCAGCAGCCGTGTGGGAGTCCAAACGACCACTGAAGCTTTCTTT
.,TRBV30,TRBJ2-7,.,CATGLYEQYF,TGTGCGACAGGTCTCTACGAGCAGTACTTC
TRBD1,TRBV29-1,TRBJ1-1,few,CSAGGPLNEAFF,TGCAGCGCAGGGGGACCCCTAAATGAAGCTTTCTTT
.,TRBV15,TRBJ1-2,.,CATSRDNGEYGYTF,TGTGCCACCAGCAGAGATAATGGAGAGTATGGCTACACCTTC